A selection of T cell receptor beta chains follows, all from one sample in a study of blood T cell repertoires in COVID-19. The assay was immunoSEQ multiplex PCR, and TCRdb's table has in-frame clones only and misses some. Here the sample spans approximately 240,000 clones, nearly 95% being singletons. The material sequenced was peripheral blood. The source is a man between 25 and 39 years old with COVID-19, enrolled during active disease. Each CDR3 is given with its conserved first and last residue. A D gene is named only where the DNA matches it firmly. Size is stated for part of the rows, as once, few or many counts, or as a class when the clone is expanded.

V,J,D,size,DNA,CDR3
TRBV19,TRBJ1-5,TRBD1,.,TGTGCCAGTAGTATAAAGACAGGGCCGGGCAATCAGCCCCAGCATTTT,CASSIKTGPGNQPQHF
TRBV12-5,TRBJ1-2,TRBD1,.,TGTGCTAGTGGCCCCCCCGGGACAGGGCTGGCTGGCTACACCTTC,CASGPPGTGLAGYTF
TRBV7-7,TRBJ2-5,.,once,TGTGCCAGCAGCTTAGGTGACGGAGCCGTTACCCAGTACTTC,CASSLGDGAVTQYF
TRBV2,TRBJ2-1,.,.,TGTGCCACGGCGACTACTGAGCAGTTCTTC,CATATTEQFF
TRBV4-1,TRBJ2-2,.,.,TGCGCCAGCAGCCAAGTCGGAGGGGCGGTCGCCGGGGAGCTGTTTTTT,CASSQVGGAVAGELFF
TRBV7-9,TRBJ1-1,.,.,TGTGCCAGCAGCCCCCAATCCGACAGGGAAGCTTTCTTT,CASSPQSDREAFF
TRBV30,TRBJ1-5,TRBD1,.,TGTGCCTGGTCTTGGGGGGCAGGGGGGCAGCCCCAGCATTTT,CAWSWGAGGQPQHF
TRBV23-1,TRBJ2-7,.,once,TGCGCCAGCAGTCAATCGGACAGCAGAGGGATGGGGGAGCAGTACTTC,CASSQSDSRGMGEQYF
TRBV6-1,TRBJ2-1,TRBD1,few,TGTGCCAGCAGTGAAGGGGGGGGACAGGGGAATGAGCAGTTCTTC,CASSEGGGQGNEQFF
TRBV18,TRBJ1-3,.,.,TGTGCCAGCTCACCAGGACTGAGGAGCTCTGGAAACACCATATATTTT,CASSPGLRSSGNTIYF
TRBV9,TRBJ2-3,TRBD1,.,TGTGCCAGCAGCGTCGGCGGGACAGGGGGCGCGGCAGATACGCAGTATTTT,CASSVGGTGGAADTQYF
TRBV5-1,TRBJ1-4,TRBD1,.,TGCGCCAGCAGCTTGGGGGCAGGGGGTGGACTTGAAAAACTGTTTTTT,CASSLGAGGGLEKLFF
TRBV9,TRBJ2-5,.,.,TGTGCCAGCAACGGAGGGAGGGGGAGGCAAGAGACCCAGTACTTC,CASNGGRGRQETQYF
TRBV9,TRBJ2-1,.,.,TGTGCCAGCAGCTCACATACTCTACAGGCTACCAATGAGCAGTTCTTC,CASSSHTLQATNEQFF
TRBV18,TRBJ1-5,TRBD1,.,TGTGCCAGCTCACCTGACAGGGACAATCAGCCCCAGCATTTT,CASSPDRDNQPQHF
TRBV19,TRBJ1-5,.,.,TGTGCCAGTAGGTACAGGGTGGAAGGCAATCAGCCCCAGCATTTT,CASRYRVEGNQPQHF
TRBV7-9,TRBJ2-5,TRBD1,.,TGTGCCAGCAGCTCTCTGACAGGGGGAGGGAAAGAGACCCAGTACTTC,CASSSLTGGGKETQYF
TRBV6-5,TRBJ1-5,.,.,TGTGCCAGTAGCCGACAGTTTCAGCCCCAGCATTTT,CASSRQFQPQHF
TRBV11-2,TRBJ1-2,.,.,TGTGCCAGCAGCCCGGGAGGGGGCTATGGCTACACCTTC,CASSPGGGYGYTF
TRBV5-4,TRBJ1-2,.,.,TGTGCCAGCAGCGAGGCCCAGGGATACAACTATGGCTACACCTTC,CASSEAQGYNYGYTF
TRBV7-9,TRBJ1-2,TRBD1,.,TGTGCCAGCAGCTTAAATGCAGGGGGGACGCACACCTTC,CASSLNAGGTHTF
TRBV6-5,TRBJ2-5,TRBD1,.,TGTGCCAGCAGTTACGGGGGACAGGGGTTCGGAGAGACCCAGTACTTC,CASSYGGQGFGETQYF
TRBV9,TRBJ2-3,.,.,TGTGCCAGCAGCGTATCCGGGAATCGTGTCGATACGCAGTATTTT,CASSVSGNRVDTQYF
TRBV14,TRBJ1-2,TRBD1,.,TGTGCCAGCAGCCATTGGGACGGACAGGCTGGCTACACCTTC,CASSHWDGQAGYTF
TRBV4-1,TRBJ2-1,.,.,TGCGCCAGCAGCCCCCTCTTCGTTTACAATGAGCAGTTCTTC,CASSPLFVYNEQFF